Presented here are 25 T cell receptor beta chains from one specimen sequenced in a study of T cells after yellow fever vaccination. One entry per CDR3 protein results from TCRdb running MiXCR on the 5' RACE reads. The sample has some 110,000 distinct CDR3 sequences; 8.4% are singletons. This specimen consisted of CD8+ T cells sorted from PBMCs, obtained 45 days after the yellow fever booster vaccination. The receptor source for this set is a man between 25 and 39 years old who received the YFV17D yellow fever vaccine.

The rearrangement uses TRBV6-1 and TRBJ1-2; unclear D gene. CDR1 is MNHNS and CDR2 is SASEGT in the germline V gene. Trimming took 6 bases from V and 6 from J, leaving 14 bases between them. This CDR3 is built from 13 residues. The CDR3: CASSSGKANGYTF. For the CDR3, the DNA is TGTGCCAGCAGCTCCGGAAAAGCGAATGGCTACACCTTC.

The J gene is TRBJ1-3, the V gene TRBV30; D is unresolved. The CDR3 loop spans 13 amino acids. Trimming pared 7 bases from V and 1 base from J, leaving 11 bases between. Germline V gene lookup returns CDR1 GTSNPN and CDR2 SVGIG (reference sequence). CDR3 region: CASPLGSGNTIYF. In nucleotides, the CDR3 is TGTGCCTCCCCGTTGGGGTCTGGAAACACCATATATTTT.

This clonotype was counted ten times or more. CDR3 residues: CATSRDRTHTEAFF. The CDR3 DNA follows: TGTGCCACCAGCAGAGATAGGACCCACACTGAAGCTTTCTTT. This sequence joins TRBV15 and TRBJ1-1; D uncertain. Trimming took 0 bases from V and 3 from J, leaving 8 bases between them. CDR1 is LNHNV and CDR2 is YYDKDF in the germline V gene (reference sequence). CDR3 length equals 14 residues.

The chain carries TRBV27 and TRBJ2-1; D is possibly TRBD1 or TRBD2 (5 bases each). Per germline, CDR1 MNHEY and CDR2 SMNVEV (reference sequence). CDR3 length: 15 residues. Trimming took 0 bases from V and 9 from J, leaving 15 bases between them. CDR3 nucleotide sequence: TGTGCCAGCAGTTTATCTTCGGCAGGGAGCGCTGAGCAGTTCTTC. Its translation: CASSLSSAGSAEQFF.

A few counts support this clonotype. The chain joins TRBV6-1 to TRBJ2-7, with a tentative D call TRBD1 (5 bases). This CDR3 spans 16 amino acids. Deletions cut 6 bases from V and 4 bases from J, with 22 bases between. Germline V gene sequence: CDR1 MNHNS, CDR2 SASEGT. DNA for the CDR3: TGTGCCAGCAGCCTACATCTAGGGGCGCCACAATACGAGCAGTACTTC. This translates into CASSLHLGAPQYEQYF.

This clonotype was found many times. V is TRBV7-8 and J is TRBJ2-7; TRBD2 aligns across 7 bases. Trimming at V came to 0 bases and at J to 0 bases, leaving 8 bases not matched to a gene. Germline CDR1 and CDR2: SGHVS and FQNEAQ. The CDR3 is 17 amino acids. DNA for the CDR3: TGTGCCAGCAGCTTAGCGGGGACCGGGACTACCTCCTACGAGCAGTACTTC. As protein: CASSLAGTGTTSYEQYF.

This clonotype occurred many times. CDR3 DNA sequence: TGCAGTGCTAGTCCCAGCGGGCCCAATGAGCAGTTCTTC. Its protein is CSASPSGPNEQFF. The chain combines TRBV20-1 with TRBJ2-1, with a tentative D call TRBD2 (6 bases). Germline loops: CDR1 DFQATT, CDR2 SNEGSKA (reference sequence). Trimming removed 3 bases from V and 6 bases from J, with 12 bases in between. The CDR3 is 13 residues long.

DNA of the CDR3: TGTGCCAGCAGCCAGATCGGACTAGCGGGAAGCAGCGAGCAGTACTTC. This encodes CASSQIGLAGSSEQYF. The chain combines TRBV14 with TRBJ2-7; 12 positions agree with TRBD2. Germline lookup yields CDR1 SGHDN and CDR2 FVKESK. CDR3 size: 16 residues. V trimming: 3 bases; J trimming: 6 bases; junction bases outside the gene matches: 9.

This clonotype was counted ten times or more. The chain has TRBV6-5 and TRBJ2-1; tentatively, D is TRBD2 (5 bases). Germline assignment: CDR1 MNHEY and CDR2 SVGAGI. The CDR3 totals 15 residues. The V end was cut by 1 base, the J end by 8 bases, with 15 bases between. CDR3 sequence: CASSYYGREGDEQFF. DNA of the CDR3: TGTGCCAGCAGTTACTACGGTCGGGAAGGCGATGAGCAGTTCTTC.

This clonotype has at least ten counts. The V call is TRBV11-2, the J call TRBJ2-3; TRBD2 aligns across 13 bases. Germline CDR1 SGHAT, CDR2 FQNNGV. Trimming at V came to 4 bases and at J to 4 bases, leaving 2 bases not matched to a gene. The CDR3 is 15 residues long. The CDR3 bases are TGTGCCAGCAGCTGGACTAGCGGGAGTTCAGATACGCAGTATTTT. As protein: CASSWTSGSSDTQYF.

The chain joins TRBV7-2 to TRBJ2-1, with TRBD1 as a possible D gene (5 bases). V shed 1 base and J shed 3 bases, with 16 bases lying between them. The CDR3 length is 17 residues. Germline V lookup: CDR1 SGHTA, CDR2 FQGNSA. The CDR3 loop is CASSLGETAPRYNEQFF. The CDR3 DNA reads TGTGCCAGCAGCTTAGGTGAGACAGCACCACGCTACAATGAGCAGTTCTTC.

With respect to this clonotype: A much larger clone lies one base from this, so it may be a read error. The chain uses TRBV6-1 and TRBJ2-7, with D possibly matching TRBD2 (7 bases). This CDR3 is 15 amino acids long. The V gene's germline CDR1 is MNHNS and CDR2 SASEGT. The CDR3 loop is CASRPEGGITYDQYF. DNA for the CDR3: TGTGCCAGCAGGCCCGAGGGGGGGATCACCTACGACCAGTACTTC.

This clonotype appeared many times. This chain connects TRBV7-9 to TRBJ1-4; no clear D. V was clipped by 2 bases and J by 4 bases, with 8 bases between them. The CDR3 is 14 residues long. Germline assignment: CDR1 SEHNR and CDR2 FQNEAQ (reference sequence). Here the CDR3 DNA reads TGTGCCAGCAGCTTAAACGGCGGTAATGAAAAACTGTTTTTT. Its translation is CASSLNGGNEKLFF.

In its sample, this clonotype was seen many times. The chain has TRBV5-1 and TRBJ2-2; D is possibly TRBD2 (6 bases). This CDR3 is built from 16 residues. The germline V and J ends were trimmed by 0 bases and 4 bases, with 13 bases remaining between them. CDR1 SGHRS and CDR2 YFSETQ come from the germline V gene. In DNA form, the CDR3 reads TGCGCCAGCAGCTTGGAACCGGGAGAGGGCACCGGGGAGCTGTTTTTT. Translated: CASSLEPGEGTGELFF.

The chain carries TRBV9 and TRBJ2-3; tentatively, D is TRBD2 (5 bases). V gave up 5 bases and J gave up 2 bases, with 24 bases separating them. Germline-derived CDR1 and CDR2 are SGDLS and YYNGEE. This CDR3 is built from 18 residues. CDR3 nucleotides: TGTGCCAGCAGGGGAGCTGGACCCGAGGGCGTGCACACAGATACGCAGTATTTT. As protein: CASRGAGPEGVHTDTQYF. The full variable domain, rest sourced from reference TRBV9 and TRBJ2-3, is DSGVTQTPKHLITATGQRVTLRCSPRSGDLSVYWYQQSLDQGLQFLIQYYNGEERAKGNILERFSAQQFPDLHSELNLSSLELGDSALYFCASRGAGPEGVHTDTQYFGPGTRLTVL.

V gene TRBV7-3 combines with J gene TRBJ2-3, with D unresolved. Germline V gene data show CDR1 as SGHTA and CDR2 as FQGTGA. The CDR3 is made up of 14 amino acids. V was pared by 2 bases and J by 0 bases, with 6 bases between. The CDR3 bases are TGTGCCAGCAGCTTATCCGGGAGCACAGATACGCAGTATTTT. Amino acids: CASSLSGSTDTQYF.

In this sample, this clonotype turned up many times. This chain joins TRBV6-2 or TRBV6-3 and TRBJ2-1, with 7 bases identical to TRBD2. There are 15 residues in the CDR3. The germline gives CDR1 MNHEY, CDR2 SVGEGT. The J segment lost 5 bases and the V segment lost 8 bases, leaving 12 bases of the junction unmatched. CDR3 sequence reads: CASRLTLASDNEQFF. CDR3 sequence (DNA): TGTGCCAGCCGACTTACACTAGCGTCGGACAATGAGCAGTTCTTC.

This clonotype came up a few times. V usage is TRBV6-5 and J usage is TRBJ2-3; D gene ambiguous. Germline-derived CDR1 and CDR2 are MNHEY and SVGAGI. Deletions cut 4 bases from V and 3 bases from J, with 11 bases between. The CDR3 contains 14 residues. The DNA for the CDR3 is TGTGCCAGCAGTTCACTACGGGCTACAGATACGCAGTATTTT. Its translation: CASSSLRATDTQYF.

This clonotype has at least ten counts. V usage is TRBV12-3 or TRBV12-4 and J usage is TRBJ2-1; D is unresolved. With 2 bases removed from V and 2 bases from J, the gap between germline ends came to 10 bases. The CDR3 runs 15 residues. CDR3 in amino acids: CASSLRASPYNEQFF. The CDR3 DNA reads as TGTGCCAGCAGTTTACGGGCTTCCCCCTACAATGAGCAGTTCTTC.

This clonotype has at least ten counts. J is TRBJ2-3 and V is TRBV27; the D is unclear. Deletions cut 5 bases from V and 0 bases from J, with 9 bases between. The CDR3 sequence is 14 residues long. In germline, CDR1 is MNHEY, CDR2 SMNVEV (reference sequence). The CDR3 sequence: CASSPPFSTDTQYF. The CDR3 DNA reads TGTGCCAGCAGTCCGCCATTTAGCACAGATACGCAGTATTTT.

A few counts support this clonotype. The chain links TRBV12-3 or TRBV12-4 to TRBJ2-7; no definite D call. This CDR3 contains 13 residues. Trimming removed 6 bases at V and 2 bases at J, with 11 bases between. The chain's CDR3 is CASSSTKTYEQYF. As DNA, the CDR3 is TGTGCCAGCAGCAGTACCAAGACCTACGAGCAGTACTTC.

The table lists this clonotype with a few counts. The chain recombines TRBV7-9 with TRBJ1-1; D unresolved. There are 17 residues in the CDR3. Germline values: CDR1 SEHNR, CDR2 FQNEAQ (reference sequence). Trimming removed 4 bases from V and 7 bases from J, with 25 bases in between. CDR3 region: CASSSPTVGLTLHEAFF. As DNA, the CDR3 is TGTGCCAGCAGCTCCCCCACGGTGGGTCTTACTCTGCATGAAGCTTTCTTT.

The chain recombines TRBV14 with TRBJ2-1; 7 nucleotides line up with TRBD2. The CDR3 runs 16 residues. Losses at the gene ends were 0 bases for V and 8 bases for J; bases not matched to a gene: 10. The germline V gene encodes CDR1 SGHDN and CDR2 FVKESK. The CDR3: CASSQDLGLVVHEQFF. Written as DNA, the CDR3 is TGTGCCAGCAGCCAAGATTTAGGACTAGTCGTCCATGAGCAGTTCTTC.

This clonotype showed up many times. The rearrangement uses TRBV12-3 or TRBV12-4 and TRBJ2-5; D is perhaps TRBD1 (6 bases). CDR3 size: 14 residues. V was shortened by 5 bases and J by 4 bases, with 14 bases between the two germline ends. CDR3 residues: CASSLQGLGETQYF. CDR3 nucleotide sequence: TGTGCCAGCAGTCTACAGGGCCTTGGAGAGACCCAGTACTTC.

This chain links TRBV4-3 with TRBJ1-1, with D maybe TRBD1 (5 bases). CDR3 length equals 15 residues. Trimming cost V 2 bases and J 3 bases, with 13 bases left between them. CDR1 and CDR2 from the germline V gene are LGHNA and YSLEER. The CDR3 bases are TGCGCCAGCAGCCAATCGGCAGGGTCACACACTGAAGCTTTCTTT. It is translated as CASSQSAGSHTEAFF.